Below are 8 T cell receptor beta chains sequenced from a single sample in a study of blood T cell repertoires in COVID-19. Measured with immunoSEQ multiplex PCR; TCRdb has only the in-frame clones, and not every one. The sample yields about 320,000 clones, approximately 89% seen once. The specimen was peripheral blood. All receptors derive from a woman in her twenties or thirties with COVID-19, enrolled during active disease.

This chain uses TRBV15 with TRBJ1-1; the D gene is possibly TRBD1 (5 bases). Germline CDR1 LNHNV, CDR2 YYDKDF (reference sequence). The CDR3 runs 14 residues. V shed 8 bases and J shed 1 base, with 14 bases lying between them. CDR3 DNA: TGTGCCACCGCCGCCGACAGTTCGAACACTGAAGCTTTCTTT. This gives the protein CATAADSSNTEAFF. The variable domain in full, completed from reference TRBV15 and TRBJ1-1, reads DAMVIQNPRYQVTQFGKPVTLSCSQTLNHNVMYWYQQKSSQAPKLLFHYYDKDFNNEADTPDNFQSRRPNTSFCFLDIRSPGLGDTAMYLCATAADSSNTEAFFGQGTRLTVV.

The V call is TRBV2, the J call TRBJ2-4; D is undetermined. V was pared by 10 bases and J by 1 base, with 14 bases between. The CDR3 runs to 14 residues. Germline CDR1 and CDR2: SNHLY and FYNNEI. CDR3 protein: CATEDAGAKNIQYF. CDR3 nucleotide sequence: TGTGCCACCGAAGACGCCGGGGCCAAAAACATTCAGTACTTC.

The sample holds many counts of this clone. V gene TRBV19 combines with J gene TRBJ1-2; D remains ambiguous. The V and J ends lost 6 bases and 7 bases respectively, with 9 bases between them. The CDR3 length is 11 residues. CDR1 LNHDA and CDR2 SQIVND come from the germline V gene (reference sequence). The CDR3 loop reads CASRAGFGYTF. The CDR3 DNA reads as TGTGCCAGTAGAGCCGGGTTTGGCTACACCTTC.

The chain joins TRBV12-3 or TRBV12-4 to TRBJ2-7, with 10 bases that match TRBD1. This CDR3 has 13 residues. Trimming took 6 bases from V and 5 from J; bases not matched to a gene: 4. The chain's CDR3 is CASSTGTGDEQYF. CDR3 bases: TGTGCCAGCAGCACCGGGACAGGGGACGAGCAGTACTTC.

The chain uses TRBV6-5 and TRBJ2-1, with a tentative D call TRBD2 (6 bases). Trimming cost V 2 bases and J 6 bases, with 14 bases left between them. The CDR3 is made up of 15 amino acids. From germline, CDR1 is MNHEY and CDR2 SVGAGI. This CDR3 reads CASSYGGEWVNEQFF. CDR3 DNA sequence: TGTGCCAGCAGTTACGGCGGGGAATGGGTCAATGAGCAGTTCTTC.

The CDR3 nucleotides read TGTGCCAGCAGTGAGGAGGGTACCCCCTATGGCTACACCTTC. This gives the protein CASSEEGTPYGYTF. The V gene is TRBV2, the J gene TRBJ1-2; D ambiguous. The germline V gene has CDR1 SNHLY and CDR2 FYNNEI. The CDR3 loop spans 14 amino acids. V gave up 3 bases and J gave up 4 bases, with 12 bases separating them.

The chain carries TRBV28 and TRBJ1-4; 7 bases line up with TRBD1. V gave up 1 base and J gave up 8 bases; unmatched junction bases: 7. Germline V gene lookup returns CDR1 MDHEN and CDR2 SYDVKM. The CDR3 runs 15 residues. CDR3 loop: CASSLLVQGKEKLFF. DNA of the CDR3: TGTGCCAGCAGTTTATTGGTACAGGGGAAGGAAAAACTGTTTTTT.

The chain couples TRBV2 to TRBJ1-4, with a weak D call TRBD1 (5 bases). Trimming took off 4 bases at V and 9 bases at J, with 15 bases between the two ends. The CDR3 is 14 residues long. Germline V lookup: CDR1 SNHLY, CDR2 FYNNEI. The CDR3 nucleotides read TGTGCCAGCAGTGGTGGGGGGACTGGAAAAAAACTGTTTTTT. Translating it yields CASSGGGTGKKLFF.